The rows below give T cell receptor beta chains drawn from one sample of a study of blood T cell repertoires in COVID-19. Generated by immunoSEQ multiplex PCR, the TCRdb table keeps only in-frame clones and is missing some. The sample has about 360,000 clones; approximately 86% are singletons. What was sequenced was peripheral blood. The receptors were sampled from a woman between 55 and 75 years old with COVID-19, enrolled during active disease. Each CDR3 is given with its conserved first and last residue. A D gene is named only where the DNA matches it firmly. Where a row states a size, it is once, few, many or the class of an expanded clone; other rows omit it.

V	J	size	D	CDR3	DNA
TRBV4-1	TRBJ1-5	once	-	CASSHGQRNQPQHF	TGCGCCAGCAGCCATGGGCAGCGCAATCAGCCCCAGCATTTT
TRBV27	TRBJ2-3	-	-	CASSHRTDTQYF	TGTGCCAGCAGTCATCGCACAGATACGCAGTATTTT
TRBV6-2/TRBV6-3	TRBJ1-4	-	TRBD1	CASSDRDSTNEKLFF	TGTGCCAGCAGTGACAGGGATTCAACTAATGAAAAACTGTTTTTT
TRBV18	TRBJ2-3	-	-	CASSPPEHTDTQYF	TGTGCCAGCTCACCACCCGAACACACAGATACGCAGTATTTT
TRBV4-3	TRBJ1-2	once	TRBD1	CASSQEQGSNYGYTF	TGCGCCAGCAGCCAAGAACAGGGGAGTAACTATGGCTACACCTTC
TRBV12-5	TRBJ2-4	-	-	CASGLVSFRDSRLAKNIQYF	TGTGCTAGTGGTTTGGTATCCTTTCGGGACTCTAGGCTAGCCAAAAACATTCAGTACTTC
TRBV7-2	TRBJ1-1	-	-	CASTPGGTANTEAFF	TGTGCCAGCACGCCGGGGGGGACGGCGAACACTGAAGCTTTCTTT
TRBV2	TRBJ1-2	few	-	CASTTSYGYTF	TGTGCCAGCACTACGAGCTATGGCTACACCTTC
TRBV10-2	TRBJ1-2	few	-	CASSGTAFRGYTF	TGCGCCAGCAGTGGGACAGCCTTTCGGGGCTACACCTTC
TRBV7-9	TRBJ2-3	-	TRBD2	CASSLTPVASGVTDTQYF	TGTGCCAGCAGCTTAACCCCTGTCGCTAGCGGGGTCACAGATACGCAGTATTTT
TRBV6-5	TRBJ2-1	few	-	CASRPSNEQFF	TGTGCCAGCAGGCCTAGTAATGAGCAGTTCTTC
TRBV5-1	TRBJ1-4	once	-	CASSLDLGDEKLFF	TGCGCCAGCAGCTTGGACCTAGGGGATGAAAAACTGTTTTTT
TRBV4-1	TRBJ2-5	-	TRBD2	CASSPSQAGGETQYF	TGCGCCAGCAGCCCTAGCCAAGCGGGGGGAGAGACCCAGTACTTC
TRBV10-3	TRBJ2-1	-	TRBD1	CAIWDSPNEQFF	TGTGCCATCTGGGACAGCCCCAATGAGCAGTTCTTC
TRBV30	TRBJ1-1	-	-	CAWSYDMNTEAFF	TGTGCCTGGAGCTACGACATGAACACTGAAGCTTTCTTT
TRBV6-1	TRBJ1-5	-	-	CASSEYGGGAQHF	TGTGCCAGCAGTGAATACGGCGGGGGAGCCCAGCATTTT
TRBV5-1	TRBJ2-2	-	TRBD2	CASSLARTSGGAIRIGELFF	TGCGCCAGCAGCTTGGCTCGGACTAGCGGGGGGGCCATTCGTATCGGGGAGCTGTTTTTT
TRBV2	TRBJ2-3	-	-	CASIRQEGTDTQYF	TGTGCCAGCATTCGACAGGAGGGCACAGATACGCAGTATTTT
TRBV6-1	TRBJ1-6	few	-	CASSEQGWISYNSPLHF	TGTGCCAGCAGTGAACAGGGCTGGATATCCTATAATTCACCCCTCCACTTT
TRBV5-1	TRBJ2-1	-	TRBD2	CASSLSGTSGDNEQFF	TGCGCCAGCAGCTTATCCGGGACTAGCGGAGACAATGAGCAGTTCTTC